The next 22 T cell receptor beta chains were all read from a single sample in a study of T-cell reconstitution after alpha-beta-depleted transplantation in children. Library preparation (for TCRbeta) was performed with unique molecular identifiers. One entry per CDR3 protein results from TCRdb running MiXCR on the PCR reads. The sample holds about 400,000 distinct CDR3 sequences, around 15% seen once. The material sequenced was PBMCs, mostly from graft donor cells, taken 360 days after TCRalphabeta/CD19-depleted stem cell transplant. The receptor set was obtained from a boy in the first two years of life who had a stem cell transplant for Wiskott-Aldrich syndrome, so the T cells may come from the graft donor.

This clonotype was observed a few times. The chain recombines TRBV10-3 with TRBJ2-5, with D possibly matching TRBD1 (6 bases). Trimming left V 4 bases short and J 1 base short, with 16 bases between. The V gene's germline CDR1 is ENHRY and CDR2 SYGVKD. The CDR3 contains 16 residues. The CDR3 coding sequence is TGTGCCATCAGTGGGGGTCAGACAGGTATCCAAGAGACCCAGTACTTC. Protein sequence: CAISGGQTGIQETQYF.

The chain couples TRBV12-3 or TRBV12-4 to TRBJ2-3; perhaps TRBD2 as D (6 bases). This CDR3 has 18 amino acids. V shed 0 bases and J shed 2 bases, with 18 bases lying between them. The CDR3 protein is CASSLAGGGLGLTDTQYF. As DNA, the CDR3 is TGTGCCAGCAGTTTAGCGGGAGGAGGCCTTGGCCTCACAGATACGCAGTATTTT.

This clonotype was counted only a few times. This chain links TRBV12-3 or TRBV12-4 with TRBJ2-7, with D maybe TRBD1 (6 bases). The germline V and J ends were trimmed by 5 bases and 4 bases, with 15 bases remaining between them. This CDR3 has 14 residues. The chain's CDR3 is CASSPLTGWYEQYF. In DNA form, the CDR3 reads TGTGCCAGCAGTCCTCTGACAGGTTGGTACGAGCAGTACTTC.

This clonotype was observed a handful of times. Written as DNA, the CDR3 is TGTGCCAGTAGTACCGCCGGTTTCTCCTACAATGAGCAGTTCTTC. Encoded protein: CASSTAGFSYNEQFF. The J gene is TRBJ2-1, the V gene TRBV19; D is uncertain. The germline gives CDR1 LNHDA, CDR2 SQIVND (reference sequence). The CDR3 runs to 15 residues. Trimming removed 4 bases at V and 0 bases at J, with 10 bases between.

The genes are TRBV6-5 and TRBJ2-1; no firm D call. The V and J ends lost 2 bases and 5 bases respectively, with 7 bases between them. This CDR3 spans 13 amino acids. CDR1 is MNHEY and CDR2 is SVGAGI in the germline V gene. This CDR3 reads CASSYARNNEQFF. For the CDR3, the DNA is TGTGCCAGCAGTTACGCCAGGAACAATGAGCAGTTCTTC.

The chain couples TRBV20-1 to TRBJ2-5; 11 nucleotides line up with TRBD2. J was trimmed by 2 bases and V by 5 bases; bases with no gene match: 7. Per germline, CDR1 DFQATT and CDR2 SNEGSKA (reference sequence). The CDR3 runs 15 residues. The DNA of the CDR3 is TGCAGTGCTGAGCCTAGCGGGAGGAAACAAGAGACCCAGTACTTC. Translation gives CSAEPSGRKQETQYF.

This clonotype was seen more than once but under ten times. The V gene is TRBV12-3 or TRBV12-4, the J gene TRBJ2-3; TRBD1 matches at 9 bases. V shed 2 bases, J shed 2 bases, and the junction held 5 bases outside the gene matches. There are 16 residues in the CDR3. CDR3 DNA: TGTGCCAGCAGTTTATCGGACAGGGGCAACACAGATACGCAGTATTTT. This gives the protein CASSLSDRGNTDTQYF.

The V and J genes are TRBV9 and TRBJ2-1; TRBD1 matches 7 bases. Germline CDR1 reads SGDLS; CDR2 reads YYNGEE. This CDR3 has 14 amino acids. After removal of 0 bases from V and 9 bases from J, the junction contained 6 bases not matched to a gene. The CDR3 protein is CASSVGDSHREQFF. The CDR3 DNA reads as TGTGCCAGCAGCGTAGGGGACAGTCATCGTGAGCAGTTCTTC.

The V gene is TRBV25-1, the J gene TRBJ2-5; D remains ambiguous. V lost 0 bases and J lost 14, with 19 bases in between. This CDR3 is built from 14 residues. Germline assignment: CDR1 MGHDK and CDR2 SYGVNS. The CDR3 DNA sequence: TGTGCCAGCAGTGAATATATCAATGCCTATAGGAGATACTTC. Translating it yields CASSEYINAYRRYF.

The table lists this clonotype with a few counts. The chain employs TRBV4-1 and TRBJ2-3, with D unclear. This CDR3 contains 17 residues. V lost 0 bases and J 5 bases, leaving 18 bases between the germline ends. Germline V CDR1 and CDR2: MGHRA, YSYEKL. CDR3 amino acids: CASSQDSSPYKIDTQYF. The DNA of the CDR3 is TGCGCCAGCAGCCAAGATTCGAGTCCTTATAAGATAGATACGCAGTATTTT.

The rearrangement links TRBV13 to TRBJ2-5; D not certain. Trimming left V 5 bases short and J 2 bases short, with 9 bases between. CDR3 length: 13 amino acids. CDR1 is PRHDT, CDR2 FYEKMQ, per germline (reference sequence). The CDR3 DNA reads TGTGCCAGCAGCAACAAGTGGCAAGAGACCCAGTACTTC. Translation: CASSNKWQETQYF. The full variable domain, its missing parts supplied by reference TRBV13 and TRBJ2-5, is AAGVIQSPRHLIKEKRETATLKCYPIPRHDTVYWYQQGPGQDPQFLISFYEKMQSDKGSIPDRFSAQQFSDYHSELNMSSLELGDSALYFCASSNKWQETQYFGPGTRLLVL.

This clonotype was detected many times. The chain uses TRBV5-1 and TRBJ2-2; no firm D call. The CDR3 is made up of 15 amino acids. Per germline, CDR1 SGHRS and CDR2 YFSETQ. Trimming shortened V by 0 bases and J by 3 bases, and 9 bases separated the two germline ends. CDR3 sequence reads: CASSLDIAYTGELFF. DNA for the CDR3: TGCGCCAGCAGCTTGGACATCGCTTACACCGGGGAGCTGTTTTTT.

This chain connects TRBV12-3 or TRBV12-4 to TRBJ2-3, with D possibly being TRBD1 (6 bases). Between the trimmed V and J ends, which lost 3 bases and 3 bases, there was a span of 13 bases. There are 15 residues in the CDR3. The CDR3 here is CASSLRGRGTDTQYF. In DNA form, the CDR3 reads TGTGCCAGCAGTTTGCGAGGCAGGGGAACAGATACGCAGTATTTT.

The V gene is TRBV7-9, the J gene TRBJ1-1, with no clear D. The V end was cut by 1 base, the J end by 6 bases, with 9 bases between. Germline values: CDR1 SEHNR, CDR2 FQNEAQ (reference sequence). This CDR3 contains 13 residues. The CDR3 here is CASSLEIEAEAFF. The CDR3 bases are TGTGCCAGCAGCTTAGAAATTGAGGCTGAAGCTTTCTTT.

This clonotype turned up a few times. The chain is built from TRBV20-1 and TRBJ1-2, with D uncertain. This CDR3 region has 13 residues. Germline CDR1 and CDR2: DFQATT and SNEGSKA (reference sequence). The V end lost 3 bases, the J end lost 1 base, and 9 bases lay between the germline ends. The CDR3 region is CSARDPFNYGYTF. The CDR3 coding sequence is TGCAGTGCTAGGGATCCTTTTAACTATGGCTACACCTTC.

This CDR3 is CASSFEGLNTEAFF. In DNA form, the CDR3 reads TGTGCCAGCAGTTTTGAGGGCCTGAACACTGAAGCTTTCTTT. This rearrangement joins TRBV28 to TRBJ1-1; no clear D. V was shortened by 3 bases and J by 0 bases, with 8 bases between the two germline ends. CDR3 length: 14 residues. Per germline, CDR1 MDHEN and CDR2 SYDVKM.

The sample holds a few counts of this clonotype. The V call is TRBV20-1, the J call TRBJ2-7, with D hard to call. This CDR3 is 12 amino acids long. CDR1 and CDR2 (germline): DFQATT, SNEGSKA (reference sequence). The V end lost 2 bases, the J end lost 3 bases, and 8 bases lay between the germline ends. The CDR3 DNA reads as TGCAGTGCTAGATGGGGTGGCTACGAGCAGTACTTC. Protein: CSARWGGYEQYF.

The rearrangement joins TRBV20-1 to TRBJ2-7, with 11 bases matching TRBD2. V trimming: 4 bases; J trimming: 3 bases; junction bases outside the gene matches: 8. The CDR3 consists of 15 residues. CDR1 is DFQATT, CDR2 SNEGSKA, per germline (reference sequence). The CDR3 loop is CSAKPSGGNFYEQYF. The CDR3 DNA reads as TGCAGTGCTAAACCTAGCGGGGGGAACTTCTACGAGCAGTACTTC.

This rearrangement joins TRBV24-1 to TRBJ2-1; D unresolved. Germline V gene lookup returns CDR1 KGHDR and CDR2 SFDVKD. This CDR3 has 11 residues. V was trimmed by 4 bases and J by 16 bases, leaving 13 bases between them. CDR3 DNA sequence: TGTGCCACCAGTGAATTTGGGGTTGAATTCTTC. The encoded protein is CATSEFGVEFF.

This clonotype was counted between two and nine times. The junction departs from the called germline gene at one end, perhaps through a read error. This rearrangement joins TRBV6-2 or TRBV6-3 to TRBJ2-1; 9 nucleotides match TRBD1. The germline V gene has CDR1 MNHEY and CDR2 SVGEGT. The CDR3 covers 15 residues. DNA for the CDR3: TGTGCCAGCACTTACCTGAGACAGGGGGACAATGAGCAGTTCTTC. Amino acids: CASTYLRQGDNEQFF.

This chain joins TRBV5-1 and TRBJ2-1; D might be TRBD2 (5 bases). Trimming removed 2 bases at V and 4 bases at J, with 22 bases between. CDR1 SGHRS and CDR2 YFSETQ come from the germline V gene. This CDR3 has 18 amino acids. The CDR3 sequence is CASSFGLVDYQQYNEQFF. CDR3 coding DNA: TGCGCCAGCAGCTTTGGACTCGTCGACTACCAGCAATACAATGAGCAGTTCTTC.

The rearrangement links TRBV12-3 or TRBV12-4 to TRBJ1-2; D call uncertain. Trimming removed 6 bases from V and 2 bases from J, with 13 bases in between. This CDR3 is built from 14 residues. The CDR3 loop is CASRARRGNYGYTF. CDR3 nucleotides: TGTGCCAGCAGAGCCCGACGTGGAAACTATGGCTACACCTTC.